A selection of T cell receptor beta chains follows, all from one sample in a study of T-cell memory formation after mild COVID-19. One entry per CDR3 protein, called by TCRdb with MiXCR from the 5' RACE reads. The repertoire has 470,000 or so distinct CDR3 sequences, 18% of them found once; the top ten carry around a fifth. The specimen was PBMCs or a T cell subset sorted from them (not recorded which). These receptors all stem from a young man who had mild COVID-19 (a few samples of this study predate the infection). Cell type and time point are not known. The CDR3 runs from the conserved cysteine through the conserved F or W. A D gene is named only where the DNA matches it firmly. For some rows the clone size is stated as once, few or many, or as a class when expanded; others skip it.

cdr3_aa cdr3_nt cdr3_length j_call v_call clone_size d_call
CSARLGRGATEAFF TGCAGTGCTAGATTGGGTAGAGGGGCCACTGAAGCTTTCTTT 14 TRBJ1-1 TRBV20-1 few -
CASSQTPGLGLEKCYF TGTGCCAGCAGCCAAACCCCAGGCCTAGGTTTGGAGAAGTGTTATTTT 16 TRBJ1-3 TRBV3-1 few -
CSARVPDRGGNTIYF TGCAGTGCTAGAGTCCCGGACAGGGGAGGAAACACCATATATTTT 15 TRBJ1-3 TRBV20-1 few TRBD1
CASSQERWRRDTEAFF TGTGCCAGCAGCCAAGAACGGTGGCGGAGGGACACTGAAGCTTTCTTT 16 TRBJ1-1 TRBV7-9 few -
CASSVVNRGPPDTQYF TGTGCCAGCAGCGTAGTCAACAGGGGGCCGCCAGATACGCAGTATTTT 16 TRBJ2-3 TRBV9 few TRBD1
CASSSTGDGNIQYF TGCGCCAGCAGTTCGACAGGCGATGGGAACATTCAGTACTTC 14 TRBJ2-4 TRBV5-1 - -
CSARGGTGRPQHF TGCAGTGCTAGAGGGGGGACAGGGCGGCCCCAGCATTTT 13 TRBJ1-5 TRBV20-1 - TRBD1
CASSQKGLYNSPLHF TGTGCCAGCAGCCAGAAGGGACTCTATAATTCACCCCTCCACTTT 15 TRBJ1-6 TRBV3-1 few -
CASSFATSGGAHEQFF TGCGCCAGCAGCTTTGCGACTAGCGGGGGGGCCCATGAGCAGTTCTTC 16 TRBJ2-1 TRBV5-1 few TRBD2
CASSLNGGENTGELFF TGCGCCAGCAGCTTGAATGGGGGAGAGAACACCGGGGAGCTGTTTTTT 16 TRBJ2-2 TRBV5-1 many -
CASSVAGEENTEAFF TGTGCCAGCAGCGTAGCGGGGGAAGAAAACACTGAAGCTTTCTTT 15 TRBJ1-1 TRBV9 - -
CSARDSGTGNLGYTF TGCAGTGCTAGAGACTCCGGGACAGGCAATCTGGGCTACACCTTC 15 TRBJ1-2 TRBV20-1 many TRBD1
CASSQGGHGNEQFF TGCGCCAGCAGCCAAGGTGGGCATGGGAATGAGCAGTTCTTC 14 TRBJ2-1 TRBV4-1 - -
CASSLSRRADTEAFF TGTGCCAGCAGCTTAAGCCGAAGGGCGGACACTGAAGCTTTCTTT 15 TRBJ1-1 TRBV7-9 - -
CASSLRTGESPLHF TGTGCCAGCAGCCTGAGGACAGGGGAATCACCCCTCCACTTT 14 TRBJ1-6 TRBV7-2 many TRBD1
CASSQEGLAGNEQFF TGCGCCAGCAGCCAGGAAGGACTAGCTGGCAATGAGCAGTTCTTC 15 TRBJ2-1 TRBV4-1 few TRBD2
CASTIGGALFNEKLFF TGTGCCAGCACCATAGGAGGGGCGCTCTTTAATGAAAAACTGTTTTTT 16 TRBJ1-4 TRBV6-6 many -
CASGPGQRNQPQHF TGTGCCAGCGGACCGGGACAGAGAAATCAGCCCCAGCATTTT 14 TRBJ1-5 TRBV6-2/TRBV6-3 - TRBD1
CAWSVRGAGSGYGYTF TGTGCCTGGAGTGTAAGGGGGGCAGGGTCGGGCTATGGCTACACCTTC 16 TRBJ1-2 TRBV30 few -
CASSEASPWVRNEQFF TGTGCCAGCAGTGAAGCGAGTCCTTGGGTGCGGAATGAGCAGTTCTTC 16 TRBJ2-1 TRBV2 few -
CASSYLAAYEQYF TGTGCCAGCAGTTACCTCGCCGCCTACGAGCAGTACTTC 13 TRBJ2-7 TRBV6-5 - -
CASSFLGGDEQFF TGCGCCAGCAGCTTCTTAGGAGGCGATGAGCAGTTCTTC 13 TRBJ2-1 TRBV5-1 few -
CASSLVGSANEKLFF TGTGCCAGCAGTTTAGTCGGGTCGGCTAATGAAAAACTGTTTTTT 15 TRBJ1-4 TRBV12-3/TRBV12-4 few -
CASSQLLGLNTEAFF TGCGCCAGCAGCCAACTACTGGGGCTGAACACTGAAGCTTTCTTT 15 TRBJ1-1 TRBV4-3 - -
CASSESPGGELFF TGTGCCAGCAGTGAGTCCCCCGGCGGGGAGCTGTTTTTT 13 TRBJ2-2 TRBV25-1 - -
CASSVQRGNQETQYF TGTGCCAGCAGCGTGCAGCGGGGGAACCAAGAGACCCAGTACTTC 15 TRBJ2-5 TRBV5-4 - TRBD2
CSAQDSAGTETQYF TGCAGTGCTCAGGACAGCGCGGGGACTGAGACCCAGTACTTC 14 TRBJ2-5 TRBV20-1 - -
CASSLHDNKWETQYF TGCGCCAGCAGCCTCCACGACAATAAGTGGGAGACCCAGTACTTC 15 TRBJ2-5 TRBV4-3 few -
CASSPSLATETQYF TGCGCCAGCAGCCCGTCACTAGCGACCGAGACCCAGTACTTC 14 TRBJ2-5 TRBV4-3 many TRBD2
CASSAARGYSGANVLTF TGTGCCAGCAGTGCGGCCAGGGGGTACTCTGGGGCCAACGTCCTGACTTTC 17 TRBJ2-6 TRBV2 - TRBD1
CATSDLSPRGGYTF TGTGCCACCAGTGATTTAAGCCCCCGTGGCGGCTACACCTTC 14 TRBJ1-2 TRBV24-1 once -
CASSLGQPTAEAFF TGTGCCAGCAGTCTCGGACAGCCTACTGCTGAAGCTTTCTTT 14 TRBJ1-1 TRBV28 few -
CATSSLGTGNTEAFF TGTGCCACCAGCAGCCTAGGGACAGGGAACACTGAAGCTTTCTTT 15 TRBJ1-1 TRBV15 few TRBD1
CASSRGGAADTQYF TGTGCCAGCAGCCGGGGGGGGGCCGCAGATACGCAGTATTTT 14 TRBJ2-3 TRBV7-2 few TRBD2
CASSFSGPGTGELFF TGTGCCAGCAGCTTTTCAGGGCCGGGCACCGGGGAGCTGTTTTTT 15 TRBJ2-2 TRBV11-3 few -
CSAREQGAGPFHEQYF TGCAGTGCTAGAGAGCAGGGGGCAGGGCCCTTCCACGAGCAGTACTTC 16 TRBJ2-7 TRBV20-1 - TRBD1
CASSVGGTSNQPQHF TGTGCCAGCAGCGTAGGCGGGACCAGCAATCAGCCCCAGCATTTT 15 TRBJ1-5 TRBV9 - -
CASTDRGNTGELFF TGTGCCAGCACGGACAGGGGGAACACCGGGGAGCTGTTTTTT 14 TRBJ2-2 TRBV3-1 few TRBD1
CASTRGTLSSYEQYF TGTGCCAGCACCAGGGGGACTCTTAGCTCCTACGAGCAGTACTTC 15 TRBJ2-7 TRBV7-2 few -
CASSPGANVLTF TGTGCCAGCAGCCCTGGGGCCAACGTCCTGACTTTC 12 TRBJ2-6 TRBV6-5 many -
CASSTWTIQETQYF TGTGCCAGCAGCACGTGGACTATACAAGAGACCCAGTACTTC 14 TRBJ2-5 TRBV11-2 few -